This is a list of T cell receptor beta chains from one sample in a study of molecular identifiers for immune sequencing clone quantification. Each CDR3 protein is one row after TCRdb ran MiXCR on the PCR reads. The sample yields 40,000 to 50,000 distinct CDR3 sequences, 15% to 20% seen once. Sequenced: naive CD8+ T cells from blood, with Jurkat cell RNA spiked in. These receptors were collected from a human donor in good health. Some libraries in this study had Jurkat cell RNA spiked in. The CDR3 runs from the conserved cysteine through the conserved F or W. A D gene is named only where the DNA matches it firmly. For some rows the clone size is stated as once, few or many, or as a class when expanded; others skip it.

TRBJ2-3 NA TRBV5-5 16 medium-sized CASSPNRDTAPDTQYF TGTGCCAGCAGCCCCAACCGGGACACCGCACCAGATACGCAGTATTTT
TRBJ2-7 NA TRBV5-6 14 NA CASSLTDRPYEQYF TGTGCCAGCAGCTTGACGGACAGACCCTACGAGCAGTACTTC
TRBJ2-1 NA TRBV29-1 13 NA CSVAANSYNEQFF TGCAGCGTTGCCGCGAACTCCTACAATGAGCAGTTCTTC
TRBJ1-6 TRBD1 TRBV5-8 15 many CASSLAGTDNSPLHF TGTGCCAGCAGCTTAGCCGGGACAGATAATTCACCCCTCCACTTT
TRBJ2-7 TRBD2 TRBV7-9 14 many CASSPTSESYEQYF TGTGCCAGCAGCCCGACTAGCGAGTCCTACGAGCAGTACTTC
TRBJ2-7 NA TRBV28 13 many CASSNRVFYEQYF TGTGCCAGCAGTAACAGGGTCTTTTACGAGCAGTACTTC
TRBJ2-1 TRBD1 TRBV4-3 15 many CASSRDRVSYNEQFF TGCGCCAGCAGCCGGGACAGGGTCTCCTACAATGAGCAGTTCTTC
TRBJ2-7 NA TRBV27 17 many CASSSARHGQSSYEQYF TGTGCCAGCAGTTCCGCCCGGCACGGGCAGAGCTCCTACGAGCAGTACTTC
TRBJ2-5 TRBD2 TRBV20-1 14 many CSAKKSGTQETQYF TGCAGTGCTAAAAAAAGCGGGACTCAAGAGACCCAGTACTTC
TRBJ2-3 NA TRBV7-9 13 many CASSPGPTQGQYF TGTGCCAGCAGCCCCGGGCCCACCCAGGGACAGTATTTT
TRBJ2-5 NA TRBV12-3/TRBV12-4 14 many CASSLASGMETQYF TGTGCCAGCAGTTTAGCGTCAGGGATGGAGACCCAGTACTTC
TRBJ2-3 TRBD2 TRBV20-1 16 many CSARGSGRPSTDTQYF TGCAGTGCTAGAGGAAGCGGGAGGCCGAGCACAGATACGCAGTATTTT
TRBJ2-1 NA TRBV4-3 13 many CASSQDRGDEQFF TGCGCCAGCAGCCAAGATCGAGGCGATGAGCAGTTCTTC
TRBJ2-7 NA TRBV7-8 16 many CASSPLMDTHSYEQYF TGTGCCAGCAGCCCACTGATGGACACCCACTCCTACGAGCAGTACTTC
TRBJ2-7 NA TRBV7-2 11 many CASSPSYEQYF TGTGCCAGCAGCCCCTCCTACGAGCAGTACTTC
TRBJ2-7 TRBD2 TRBV7-9 13 many CASISEAGGEQYF TGTGCCAGCATTTCAGAAGCGGGGGGCGAGCAGTACTTC
TRBJ2-3 NA TRBV27 15 many CASSQVGGGADTQYF TGTGCCAGCAGTCAAGTGGGGGGTGGTGCAGATACGCAGTATTTT
TRBJ2-7 NA TRBV4-1 13 many CASSQGGGNEQYF TGCGCCAGCAGCCAAGGTGGGGGAAACGAGCAGTACTTC
TRBJ2-5 NA TRBV14 17 many CASSQESGRSYQETQYF TGTGCCAGCAGCCAAGAGAGCGGCAGGTCGTACCAAGAGACCCAGTACTTC
TRBJ2-5 TRBD2 TRBV13 14 many CASNLAGDLETQYF TGTGCCAGCAACCTAGCGGGAGACTTGGAGACCCAGTACTTC
TRBJ1-5 TRBD1 TRBV7-9 15 many CASSPQGASNQPQHF TGTGCCAGCAGCCCGCAGGGGGCGAGCAATCAGCCCCAGCATTTT
TRBJ2-3 NA TRBV20-1 15 NA CSARVQQMSTDTQCF TGCAGTGCTAGGGTCCAGCAGATGTCCACAGATACGCAGTGTTTT
TRBJ2-7 NA TRBV13 13 many CASSRGTVYEQYF TGTGCCAGCAGCCGGGGGACAGTCTACGAGCAGTACTTC
TRBJ2-3 NA TRBV5-6 16 many CASSLLVTAERDTQYF TGTGCCAGCAGCTTGTTGGTGACAGCCGAAAGAGATACGCAGTATTTT
TRBJ2-7 NA TRBV7-9 15 many CASSHRTKVAYEQYF TGTGCCAGCAGCCACCGGACAAAGGTGGCCTACGAGCAGTACTTC
TRBJ2-7 NA TRBV7-8 15 many CASSLASLSEYEQYF TGTGCCAGCAGCTTAGCTTCTTTGTCTGAGTACGAGCAGTACTTC
TRBJ2-3 NA TRBV7-2 13 many CASSLGHTDTQYF TGTGCCAGCAGCTTGGGTCACACAGATACGCAGTATTTT
TRBJ2-5 TRBD2 TRBV5-1 14 many CASKTSGGDETQYF TGCGCCAGCAAGACTAGCGGGGGGGACGAGACCCAGTACTTC
TRBJ2-7 NA TRBV28 14 many CASSFRDNSYEQYF TGTGCCAGCAGTTTCCGGGACAACTCCTACGAGCAGTACTTC
TRBJ2-2 NA TRBV12-3/TRBV12-4 18 many CASSLYGRGRGNTGELFF TGTGCCAGCAGTTTATATGGACGGGGCAGGGGGAACACCGGGGAGCTGTTTTTT
TRBJ2-5 TRBD1 TRBV10-2 14 many CASSEQGKQETQYF TGCGCCAGCAGTGAACAGGGGAAACAAGAGACCCAGTACTTC
TRBJ2-1 TRBD2 TRBV4-1 15 many CASSQDRGGYNEQFF TGCGCCAGCAGCCAAGATCGCGGGGGCTACAATGAGCAGTTCTTC
TRBJ2-7 NA TRBV20-1 15 many CSARESGGRLYEQYF TGCAGTGCTAGAGAGTCCGGGGGGCGACTCTACGAGCAGTACTTC
TRBJ2-5 TRBD1 TRBV27 17 many CASSPRDRERGQETQYF TGTGCCAGCAGTCCCCGGGACAGGGAAAGGGGCCAAGAGACCCAGTACTTC
TRBJ2-3 TRBD2 TRBV10-2 13 many CAHSSGKTDTQYF TGCGCCCACTCTAGCGGGAAGACAGATACGCAGTATTTT
TRBJ2-6 NA TRBV6-5 18 NA CAGSYSSTGSPGANVLTF TGTGCCGGCAGTTACTCGAGTACAGGGTCCCCGGGGGCCAACGTCCTGACTTTC
TRBJ1-5 NA TRBV6-2/TRBV6-3 12 many CASSHYLEPQHF TGTGCCAGCAGTCACTACTTGGAGCCCCAGCATTTT
TRBJ2-7 NA TRBV11-3 13 many CASSLAYDYEQYF TGTGCCAGCAGCTTAGCCTATGACTACGAGCAGTACTTC
TRBJ1-5 NA TRBV2 15 many CASSGKEKGVQPQHF TGTGCCAGCAGCGGAAAGGAGAAGGGGGTTCAGCCCCAGCATTTT
TRBJ2-5 NA TRBV12-3/TRBV12-4 14 NA CASSFLGDQETQYF TGTGCCAGCAGTTTTTTAGGGGACCAAGAGACCCAGTACTTC
TRBJ2-7 TRBD1 TRBV29-1 13 many CSVEGQGAYEQYF TGCAGCGTTGAGGGGCAGGGGGCCTACGAGCAGTACTTC
TRBJ1-5 TRBD1 TRBV7-2 16 NA CASSVDRGFGNQPQHF TGTGCCAGCAGCGTAGACAGGGGGTTCGGCAATCAGCCCCAGCATTTT